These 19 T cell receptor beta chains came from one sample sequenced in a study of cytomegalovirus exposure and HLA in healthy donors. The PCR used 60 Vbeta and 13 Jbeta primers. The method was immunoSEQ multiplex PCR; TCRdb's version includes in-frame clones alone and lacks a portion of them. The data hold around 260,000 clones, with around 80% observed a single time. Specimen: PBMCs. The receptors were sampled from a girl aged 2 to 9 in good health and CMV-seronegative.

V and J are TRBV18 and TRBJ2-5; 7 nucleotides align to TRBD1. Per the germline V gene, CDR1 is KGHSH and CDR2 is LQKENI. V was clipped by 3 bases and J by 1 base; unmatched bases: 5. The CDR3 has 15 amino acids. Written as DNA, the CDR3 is TGTGCCAGCTCACCCCGGGACAGCTCCCAAGAGACCCAGTACTTC. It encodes CASSPRDSSQETQYF.

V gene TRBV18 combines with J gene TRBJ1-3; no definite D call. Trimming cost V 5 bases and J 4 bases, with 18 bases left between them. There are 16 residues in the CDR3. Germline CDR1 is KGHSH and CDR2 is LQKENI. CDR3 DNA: TGTGCCAGCTCAACGAATGCGGGCCGCCTAGGAAACACCATATATTTT. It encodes CASSTNAGRLGNTIYF.

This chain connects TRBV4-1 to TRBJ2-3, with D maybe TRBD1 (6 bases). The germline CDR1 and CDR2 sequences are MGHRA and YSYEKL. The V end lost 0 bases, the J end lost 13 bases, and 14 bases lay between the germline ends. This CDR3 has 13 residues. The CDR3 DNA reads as TGCGCCAGCAGCCAAGATTATACTAGGGGGAAGTATTTT. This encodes CASSQDYTRGKYF.

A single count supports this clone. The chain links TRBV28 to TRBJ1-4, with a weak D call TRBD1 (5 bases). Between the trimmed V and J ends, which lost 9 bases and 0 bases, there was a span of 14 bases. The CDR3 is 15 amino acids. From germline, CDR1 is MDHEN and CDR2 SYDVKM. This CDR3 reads CASHPGPPTNEKLFF. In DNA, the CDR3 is TGTGCCAGTCACCCAGGGCCCCCAACTAATGAAAAACTGTTTTTT. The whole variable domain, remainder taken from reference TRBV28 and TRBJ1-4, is DVKVTQSSRYLVKRTGEKVFLECVQDMDHENMFWYRQDPGLGLRLIYFSYDVKMKEKGDIPEGYSVSREKKERFSLILESASTNQTSMYLCASHPGPPTNEKLFFGSGTQLSVL.

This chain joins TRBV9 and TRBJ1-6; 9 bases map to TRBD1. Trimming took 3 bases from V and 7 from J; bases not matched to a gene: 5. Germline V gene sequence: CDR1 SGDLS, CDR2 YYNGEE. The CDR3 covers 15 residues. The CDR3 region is CASSGPGQGNSPLHF. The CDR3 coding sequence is TGTGCCAGCAGCGGACCGGGACAGGGCAATTCACCCCTCCACTTT.

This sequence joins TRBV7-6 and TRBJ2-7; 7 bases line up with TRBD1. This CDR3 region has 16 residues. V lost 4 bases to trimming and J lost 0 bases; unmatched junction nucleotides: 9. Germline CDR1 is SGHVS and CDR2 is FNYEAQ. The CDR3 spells CASSSRTGRPSYEQYF. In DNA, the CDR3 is TGTGCCAGCAGCTCCCGGACAGGCAGGCCCTCCTACGAGCAGTACTTC.

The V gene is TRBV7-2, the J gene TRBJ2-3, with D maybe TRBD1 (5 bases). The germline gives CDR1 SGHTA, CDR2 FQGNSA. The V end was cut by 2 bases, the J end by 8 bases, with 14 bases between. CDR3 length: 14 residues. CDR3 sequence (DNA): TGTGCCAGCAGCTTAAAGTCAGGGTACGGTACGCAGTATTTT. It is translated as CASSLKSGYGTQYF.

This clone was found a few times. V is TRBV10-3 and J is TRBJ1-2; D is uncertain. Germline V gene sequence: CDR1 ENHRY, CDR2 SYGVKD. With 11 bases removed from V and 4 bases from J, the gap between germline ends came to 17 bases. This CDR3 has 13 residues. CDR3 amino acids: CAVSPEAIYGYTF. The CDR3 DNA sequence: TGTGCCGTATCCCCGGAGGCGATCTATGGCTACACCTTC.

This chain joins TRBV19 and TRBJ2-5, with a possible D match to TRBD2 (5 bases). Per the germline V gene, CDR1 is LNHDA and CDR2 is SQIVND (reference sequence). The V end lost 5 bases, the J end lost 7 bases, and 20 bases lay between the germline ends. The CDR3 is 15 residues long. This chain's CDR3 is CASSSGGLLLGTQYF. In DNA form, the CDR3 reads TGTGCCAGTAGTTCGGGCGGGCTACTTCTGGGGACCCAGTACTTC. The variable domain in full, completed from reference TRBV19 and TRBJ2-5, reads DGGITQSPKYLFRKEGQNVTLSCEQNLNHDAMYWYRQDPGQGLRLIYYSQIVNDFQKGDIAEGYSVSREKKESFPLTVTSAQKNPTAFYLCASSSGGLLLGTQYFGPGTRLLVL.

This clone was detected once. The CDR3 nucleotides read TGTGCCAGCAGCTTGTATTGGTTCCCCCGTTTTAGCCGAGGACGGGAAGTATACACCTTC. It specifies CASSLYWFPRFSRGREVYTF. This rearrangement joins TRBV5-8 to TRBJ1-2; D unresolved. The CDR3 spans 20 residues. V was clipped by 1 base and J by 11 bases, with 36 bases between them. Looked up from germline, CDR1 is SGHTS and CDR2 is YDEGEE.

In DNA, the CDR3 is TGTGCCAGCAGTGCCCTGGGAGGATATACTGAAGCTTTCTTT. Its translation is CASSALGGYTEAFF. The V and J genes are TRBV28 and TRBJ1-1; D unclear. Trimming stripped 5 bases from V and 5 bases from J, with 15 bases between. The germline V gene has CDR1 MDHEN and CDR2 SYDVKM. The CDR3 spans 14 residues.

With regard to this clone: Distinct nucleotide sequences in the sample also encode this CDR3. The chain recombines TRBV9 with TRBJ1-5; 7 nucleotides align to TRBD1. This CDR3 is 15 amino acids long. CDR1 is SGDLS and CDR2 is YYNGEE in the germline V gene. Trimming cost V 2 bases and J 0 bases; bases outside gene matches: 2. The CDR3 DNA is TGTGCCAGCAGCGTGACAGGGAATAGCAATCAGCCCCAGCATTTT. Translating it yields CASSVTGNSNQPQHF.

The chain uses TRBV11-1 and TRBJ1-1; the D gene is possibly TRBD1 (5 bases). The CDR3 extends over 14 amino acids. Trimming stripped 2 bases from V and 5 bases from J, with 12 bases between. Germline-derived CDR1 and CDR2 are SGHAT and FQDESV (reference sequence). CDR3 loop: CASSLSRGLTEAFF. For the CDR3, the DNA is TGTGCCAGCAGCTTAAGTAGGGGCTTAACTGAAGCTTTCTTT. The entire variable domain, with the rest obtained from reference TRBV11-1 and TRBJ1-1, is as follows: EAEVAQSPRYKITEKSQAVAFWCDPISGHATLYWYRQILGQGPELLVQFQDESVVDDSQLPKDRFSAERLKGVDSTLKIQPAELGDSAMYLCASSLSRGLTEAFFGQGTRLTVV.

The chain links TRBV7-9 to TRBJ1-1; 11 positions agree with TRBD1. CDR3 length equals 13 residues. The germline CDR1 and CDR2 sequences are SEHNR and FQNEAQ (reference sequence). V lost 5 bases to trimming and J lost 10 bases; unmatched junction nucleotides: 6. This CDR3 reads CASSQDRGLGAFF. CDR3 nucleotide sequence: TGTGCCAGCAGCCAGGACAGGGGGCTTGGAGCTTTCTTT.

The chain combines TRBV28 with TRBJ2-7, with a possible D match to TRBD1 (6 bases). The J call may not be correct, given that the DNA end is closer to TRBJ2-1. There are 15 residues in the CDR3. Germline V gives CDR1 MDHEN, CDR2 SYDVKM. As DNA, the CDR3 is TGTGCCAGCAGTTTATGGGACAGTAACCTCTACGAGCAGTTCTTC. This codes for CASSLWDSNLYEQFF.

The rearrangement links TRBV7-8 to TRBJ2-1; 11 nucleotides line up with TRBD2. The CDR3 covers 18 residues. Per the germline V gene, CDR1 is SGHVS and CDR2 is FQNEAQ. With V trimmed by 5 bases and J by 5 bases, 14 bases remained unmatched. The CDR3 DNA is TGTGCCAGCAGCCCCCAGAAGCTAGCGGGAGGACTAAACAATGAGCAGTTCTTC. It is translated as CASSPQKLAGGLNNEQFF.

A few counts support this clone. The CDR3 loop reads CAWEKQGGQPQHF. The CDR3 region has the DNA TGTGCCTGGGAAAAACAAGGGGGTCAGCCCCAGCATTTT. The chain combines TRBV30 with TRBJ1-5; D is perhaps TRBD1 (6 bases). Germline assignment: CDR1 GTSNPN and CDR2 SVGIG (reference sequence). V lost 5 bases, J lost 6 bases, and 14 bases lay in between. The CDR3 length is 13 residues.

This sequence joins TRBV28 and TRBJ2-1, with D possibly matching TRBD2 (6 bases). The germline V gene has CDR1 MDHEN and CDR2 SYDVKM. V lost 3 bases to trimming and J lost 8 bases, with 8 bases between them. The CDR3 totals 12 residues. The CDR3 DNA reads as TGTGCCAGCAGTTTCGGGAGTTATGAGCAGTTCTTC. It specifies CASSFGSYEQFF.

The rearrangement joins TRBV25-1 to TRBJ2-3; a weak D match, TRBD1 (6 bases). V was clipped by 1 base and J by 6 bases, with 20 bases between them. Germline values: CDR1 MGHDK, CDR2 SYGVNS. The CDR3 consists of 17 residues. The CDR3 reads CASSEWTGTKINDTQYF. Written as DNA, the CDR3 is TGTGCCAGCAGTGAATGGACCGGGACAAAAATAAATGATACGCAGTATTTT.